This is a list of T cell receptor beta chains from one sample in a study of shared clonotypes between healthy human individuals. Generated by immunoSEQ multiplex PCR, the TCRdb table keeps only in-frame clones and is missing some. The sample holds 2 million to 2.5 million clones, about nine tenths seen once. Specimen: naive CD4+ T cells from PBMCs. All receptors derive from a man between 18 and 35 years old in good health. Some clones in this sample may be carry-over from other donors' samples. The CDR3 runs from the conserved cysteine through the conserved F or W. The order of the fields is V gene, clone size, J gene, D gene, CDR3 DNA, CDR3 protein. The D gene is left open where the match is weak. Only some rows state a clone size, as once, few, many or a class for expanded clones.

V gene: TRBV28; clone size: NA; J gene: TRBJ1-2; D gene: NA; CDR3 DNA: TGTGCCAGCAGTTTCTGGGAAGGTGGCTACACCTTC; CDR3 protein: CASSFWEGGYTF
V gene: TRBV5-1; clone size: NA; J gene: TRBJ2-1; D gene: TRBD2; CDR3 DNA: TGCGCCAGCAGCACTGACGACCCACTTCTAGCGGGAGGGTTCTCCTACAATGAGCAGTTCTTC; CDR3 protein: CASSTDDPLLAGGFSYNEQFF
V gene: TRBV7-2; clone size: NA; J gene: TRBJ2-2; D gene: TRBD1; CDR3 DNA: TGTGCCAGCAGCTTACAGGGACAGGGGGTTGCGGGGGAGCTGTTTTTT; CDR3 protein: CASSLQGQGVAGELFF
V gene: TRBV6-5; clone size: NA; J gene: TRBJ1-5; D gene: NA; CDR3 DNA: TGTGCCAGCAGTTACTCGACAAGCAATCAGCCCCAGCATTTT; CDR3 protein: CASSYSTSNQPQHF
V gene: TRBV7-2; clone size: NA; J gene: TRBJ2-7; D gene: NA; CDR3 DNA: TGTGCCAGCAGCTTGTTTCGAGAAAGGGAGCAGTACTTC; CDR3 protein: CASSLFREREQYF
V gene: TRBV11-2; clone size: NA; J gene: TRBJ1-1; D gene: NA; CDR3 DNA: TGTGCCAGCAGCTTCGGGACGGCCGAAAAAGCTTTCTTT; CDR3 protein: CASSFGTAEKAFF
V gene: TRBV27; clone size: NA; J gene: TRBJ1-5; D gene: TRBD1; CDR3 DNA: TGTGCCAGCTCATCGGACAGGATCAACCCTCAGCCCCAGCATTTT; CDR3 protein: CASSSDRINPQPQHF
V gene: TRBV5-4; clone size: NA; J gene: TRBJ1-1; D gene: NA; CDR3 DNA: TGTGCCAGCAGCTCAAGTAAGGGACTGAACACTGAAGCTTTCTTT; CDR3 protein: CASSSSKGLNTEAFF
V gene: TRBV18; clone size: NA; J gene: TRBJ2-3; D gene: NA; CDR3 DNA: TGTGCCAGCTCTCCCGGGGCAGGGATCACAGATACGCAGTATTTT; CDR3 protein: CASSPGAGITDTQYF
V gene: TRBV6-1; clone size: NA; J gene: TRBJ2-7; D gene: NA; CDR3 DNA: TGTCGGAGTCGCTTCTACGAGCAGTACTTC; CDR3 protein: CRSRFYEQYF
V gene: TRBV5-1; clone size: NA; J gene: TRBJ1-4; D gene: NA; CDR3 DNA: TGCGCCAGCAGCTTGGGGGTGGATGAAAAACTGTTTTTT; CDR3 protein: CASSLGVDEKLFF
V gene: TRBV7-2; clone size: NA; J gene: TRBJ1-1; D gene: NA; CDR3 DNA: TGTGCCAGCAGCCCCAGTACAGTGAACACTGAAGCTTTCTTT; CDR3 protein: CASSPSTVNTEAFF
V gene: TRBV28; clone size: once; J gene: TRBJ2-7; D gene: TRBD1; CDR3 DNA: TGTGCCAGCAGTTTAAACCCACGACAGGGAAGCTCCTACGAGCAGTACTTC; CDR3 protein: CASSLNPRQGSSYEQYF
V gene: TRBV9; clone size: once; J gene: TRBJ2-5; D gene: NA; CDR3 DNA: TGTGCCAGCAGCGTAGGGAGGCAAGAGACCCAGTACTTC; CDR3 protein: CASSVGRQETQYF
V gene: TRBV28; clone size: NA; J gene: TRBJ1-5; D gene: TRBD1; CDR3 DNA: TGTGCCAGCACTCTCGTACAGGGGTATCAGCCCCAGCATTTT; CDR3 protein: CASTLVQGYQPQHF
V gene: TRBV5-1; clone size: once; J gene: TRBJ1-1; D gene: NA; CDR3 DNA: TGCGCCAGCAGCTTGTTGGAAAGGGGGAACACTGAAGCTTTCTTT; CDR3 protein: CASSLLERGNTEAFF
V gene: TRBV28; clone size: NA; J gene: TRBJ2-3; D gene: NA; CDR3 DNA: TGTGCCAGCACCCGGCAGGGTACAGGGACTAGCACAGATACGCAGTATTTT; CDR3 protein: CASTRQGTGTSTDTQYF